This T cell receptor beta chain stems from a study of shared clonotypes between healthy human individuals. Profiling relied on immunoSEQ multiplex PCR, and the TCRdb table lists in-frame clones only, not all of them. Of 1.5 million to 1.9 million clones listed, 98% are singletons. This clone appeared once. V gave up 5 bases and J gave up 4 bases, with 19 bases separating them. The germline V gene has CDR1 SGHTA and CDR2 FQGNSA. The CDR3 runs to 16 residues. This clonotype was sampled from a man in his thirties or forties in good health. V gene TRBV7-2 combines with J gene TRBJ2-3; D possibly uses TRBD1 or TRBD2 (5 bases each). The sample consisted of naive CD4+ T cells sorted from blood. Described subset: CD45RA+ positively selected. The CDR3 here is CASSLNNRLAADTQYF. CDR3 coding DNA: TGTGCCAGCAGCCTAAATAACAGGCTAGCCGCAGATACGCAGTATTTT.